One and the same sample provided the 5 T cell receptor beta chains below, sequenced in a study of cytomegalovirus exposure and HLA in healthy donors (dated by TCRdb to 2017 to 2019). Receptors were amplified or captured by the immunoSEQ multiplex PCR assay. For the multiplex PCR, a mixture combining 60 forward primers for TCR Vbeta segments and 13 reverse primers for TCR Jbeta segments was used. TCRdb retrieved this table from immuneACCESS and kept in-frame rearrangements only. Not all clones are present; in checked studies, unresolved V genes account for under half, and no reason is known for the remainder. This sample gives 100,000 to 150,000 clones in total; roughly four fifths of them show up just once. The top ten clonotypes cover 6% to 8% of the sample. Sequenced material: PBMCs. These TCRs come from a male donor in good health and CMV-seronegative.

This chain's CDR3 is CASSWTSGDTYNEQFF. The CDR3 bases are TGTGCCAGCAGCTGGACTAGCGGAGACACCTACAATGAGCAGTTCTTC. This chain connects TRBV7-3 to TRBJ2-1, with TRBD2 matching over 10 bases. The CDR3 sequence is 16 residues long. Germline V gene data show CDR1 as SGHTA and CDR2 as FQGTGA. The trim removed 4 bases at V and 2 bases at J, leaving 5 bases unmatched.

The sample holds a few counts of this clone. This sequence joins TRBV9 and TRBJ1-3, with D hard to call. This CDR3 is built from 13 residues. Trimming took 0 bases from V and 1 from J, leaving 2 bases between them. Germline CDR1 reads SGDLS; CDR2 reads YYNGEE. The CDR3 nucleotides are TGTGCCAGCAGCGTAGCTTCTGGAAACACCATATATTTT. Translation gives CASSVASGNTIYF.

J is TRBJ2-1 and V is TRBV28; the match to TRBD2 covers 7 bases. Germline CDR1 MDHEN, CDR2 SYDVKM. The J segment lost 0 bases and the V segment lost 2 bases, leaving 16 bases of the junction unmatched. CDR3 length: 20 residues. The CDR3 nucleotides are TGTGCCAGCAGTTTAGATCGGGTAAAGACGACGGGGGGCTCCTACAATGAGCAGTTCTTC. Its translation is CASSLDRVKTTGGSYNEQFF.

The CDR3 nucleotides read TGCGCCAGCAGCCCCGGGCGGGCCGGTTACACAGATACGCAGTATTTT. Its translation is CASSPGRAGYTDTQYF. The rearrangement links TRBV5-1 to TRBJ2-3; tentative D call: TRBD2 (5 bases). The CDR3 runs to 16 residues. V lost 4 bases, J lost 2 bases, and 17 bases lay in between. Germline assignment: CDR1 SGHRS and CDR2 YFSETQ.

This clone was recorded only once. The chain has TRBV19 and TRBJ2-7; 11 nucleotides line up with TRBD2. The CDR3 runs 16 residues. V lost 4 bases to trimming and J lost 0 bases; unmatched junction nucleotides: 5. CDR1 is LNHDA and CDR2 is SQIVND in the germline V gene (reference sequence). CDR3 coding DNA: TGTGCCAGTAGTACCTCGACTAGCGGGGTCTCCTACGAGCAGTACTTC. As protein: CASSTSTSGVSYEQYF.